Below are 31 T cell receptor beta chains sequenced from a single sample in a study of CD8 T cells in Susac syndrome. With random hexamers, roughly 0.45 to 1 ug RNA was reverse transcribed. In TCRdb, the immunoSEQ multiplex PCR reads were re-called with MiXCR into one record per CDR3 protein. The sample consists of roughly 300,000 distinct CDR3 sequences, roughly 85% of them appearing once. The sequenced sample consisted of CD8+ T cells from PBMCs. The origin of the receptors is a human donor with multiple sclerosis.

The rearrangement links TRBV7-9 to TRBJ2-7; TRBD2 might be the D (7 bases). The germline gives CDR1 SEHNR, CDR2 FQNEAQ (reference sequence). The CDR3 contains 15 residues. Trimming removed 1 base at V and 5 bases at J, with 15 bases between. This CDR3 is CASSLVGGRFHEQYF. CDR3 sequence (DNA): TGTGCCAGCAGCTTAGTGGGGGGGCGCTTCCACGAGCAGTACTTC.

This clonotype was seen a single time. The J gene is TRBJ2-3, the V gene TRBV7-9; 8 nucleotides line up with TRBD2. Germline-derived CDR1 and CDR2 are SEHNR and FQNEAQ (reference sequence). This CDR3 has 16 residues. With 7 bases clipped from V and 6 bases from J, the junction kept 15 bases outside the gene matches. The CDR3 loop is CASTGLLAGLGDTQYF. The DNA for the CDR3 is TGTGCCAGCACCGGACTTCTAGCGGGCCTTGGGGATACGCAGTATTTT.

The CDR3 is CASSDGGPGYDDYGYTF. Here the CDR3 DNA reads TGTGCCAGCAGTGATGGGGGCCCAGGGTATGACGACTATGGCTACACCTTC. The chain couples TRBV6-1 to TRBJ1-2; D may be TRBD1 (6 bases). V lost 3 bases and J 3 bases, leaving 20 bases between the germline ends. This CDR3 spans 17 amino acids. Germline V gives CDR1 MNHNS, CDR2 SASEGT.

The chain carries TRBV27 and TRBJ1-4; tentative D call: TRBD1 (5 bases). V shed 5 bases and J shed 8 bases, with 15 bases lying between them. Per germline, CDR1 MNHEY and CDR2 SMNVEV (reference sequence). This CDR3 is built from 14 residues. The chain's CDR3 is CASSPWTGGEKLFF. The DNA of the CDR3 is TGTGCCAGCAGTCCGTGGACTGGGGGGGAAAAACTGTTTTTT.

V usage is TRBV3-1 and J usage is TRBJ2-7, with 12 positions matching TRBD2. The CDR3 contains 19 residues. Germline assignment: CDR1 LGHDT and CDR2 YNNKEL (reference sequence). The ends lost 3 bases at V and 3 bases at J; junction bases unmatched: 15. CDR3 loop: CASSHLRQEGLAGHYEQYF. The DNA for the CDR3 is TGTGCCAGCAGCCACCTACGACAGGAAGGACTAGCGGGACACTACGAGCAGTACTTC.

This chain uses TRBV3-1 with TRBJ2-1; D is ambiguous. V was clipped by 0 bases and J by 2 bases, with 11 bases between them. Germline CDR1 is LGHDT and CDR2 is YNNKEL (reference sequence). The CDR3 extends over 16 amino acids. This chain's CDR3 is CASSQDGVSPYNEQFF. CDR3 bases: TGTGCCAGCAGCCAAGACGGCGTTAGCCCCTACAATGAGCAGTTCTTC.

CDR3 nucleotide sequence: TGTGCCACCAGCAGCCCTAGCGGGTCTTACAATGAGCAGTTCTTC. It codes for CATSSPSGSYNEQFF. The chain employs TRBV15 and TRBJ2-1, with 8 bases matching TRBD2. This CDR3 contains 15 residues. In germline, CDR1 is LNHNV, CDR2 YYDKDF (reference sequence). V trimming: 3 bases; J trimming: 4 bases; junction bases outside the gene matches: 5.

This chain connects TRBV7-8 to TRBJ2-2; 8 bases align to TRBD1. The CDR3 length is 15 residues. Germline values: CDR1 SGHVS, CDR2 FQNEAQ. V was clipped by 5 bases and J by 6 bases; unmatched bases: 8. CDR3 nucleotides: TGTGCCAGCAGCCCCCTACAGGGGGTAGCCGGGGAGCTGTTTTTT. Its translation: CASSPLQGVAGELFF.

This sequence joins TRBV10-3 and TRBJ2-3, with 14 bases fitting TRBD2. There are 16 residues in the CDR3. The V gene's germline CDR1 is ENHRY and CDR2 SYGVKD. V lost 6 bases, J lost 12 bases, and 14 bases stayed unmatched. The CDR3 here is CAIRATTSGRGPPQYF. The CDR3, as DNA: TGTGCCATCAGAGCTACGACTAGCGGGAGGGGCCCCCCTCAGTATTTT.

J is TRBJ2-1 and V is TRBV5-5, with a weak D call TRBD2 (6 bases). The germline V gene has CDR1 SGHKS and CDR2 YYEKEE (reference sequence). V was clipped by 0 bases and J by 6 bases, with 13 bases between them. This CDR3 has 15 amino acids. Written as DNA, the CDR3 is TGTGCCAGCAGCTTGGACGGGAGTTCGGTCAATGAGCAGTTCTTC. It yields the protein CASSLDGSSVNEQFF.

The V gene is TRBV6-1, the J gene TRBJ2-5, with 13 bases that match TRBD2. The CDR3 is 16 residues long. Germline CDR1 is MNHNS and CDR2 is SASEGT. The V segment lost 6 bases and the J segment 4 bases; nucleotides outside the gene matches: 8. The CDR3 sequence: CASRPTSGRARETQYF. CDR3 bases: TGTGCCAGCAGGCCCACTAGCGGGAGGGCCAGAGAGACCCAGTACTTC.

With respect to this clonotype: The junction departs from germline at one end; a sequencing error may be responsible. The rearrangement links TRBV27 to TRBJ2-7; no clear D gene. The CDR3 runs 14 residues. Germline V lookup: CDR1 MNHEY, CDR2 SMNVEV (reference sequence). The chain's CDR3 is CASNGVRSSHEQYF. Written as DNA, the CDR3 is TGTGCCAGCAATGGGGTCAGATCCTCCCACGAGCAGTACTTC.

This clonotype was picked up one time. The gene calls are TRBV28 and TRBJ2-7; 8 positions agree with TRBD1. Germline-derived CDR1 and CDR2 are MDHEN and SYDVKM. The CDR3 contains 14 residues. Losses at the gene ends were 11 bases for V and 5 bases for J; bases not matched to a gene: 14. The CDR3 loop reads CAGQGIAARDEQYF. CDR3 nucleotides: TGTGCCGGACAGGGAATAGCGGCCAGGGACGAGCAGTACTTC.

The chain recombines TRBV20-1 with TRBJ2-7; TRBD2 aligns across 7 bases. V gave up 0 bases and J gave up 0 bases; unmatched junction bases: 2. The length of the CDR3 is 14 residues. Germline V gives CDR1 DFQATT, CDR2 SNEGSKA (reference sequence). CDR3 coding DNA: TGCAGTGCTAGAGATTGGACTAGCTCCTACGAGCAGTACTTC. Its translation: CSARDWTSSYEQYF.

This clonotype has a handful of counts. This chain joins TRBV12-3 or TRBV12-4 and TRBJ2-1; 10 nucleotides align to TRBD2. This CDR3 is built from 15 residues. V lost 3 bases, J lost 3 bases, and 2 bases stayed unmatched. In DNA form, the CDR3 reads TGTGCCAGCAGTTTGACTAGCGGGCTCTACAATGAGCAGTTCTTC. Residues: CASSLTSGLYNEQFF.

This chain links TRBV9 with TRBJ2-1; no definite D call. Trimming stripped 0 bases from V and 10 bases from J, with 11 bases between. The length of the CDR3 is 13 residues. Germline loops: CDR1 SGDLS, CDR2 YYNGEE. The CDR3, as DNA: TGTGCCAGCAGCGTAGTTAGCCATTGGGAGCAGTTCTTC. This gives the protein CASSVVSHWEQFF. Full variable domain (outside the CDR3, taken from reference TRBV9 and TRBJ2-1): DSGVTQTPKHLITATGQRVTLRCSPRSGDLSVYWYQQSLDQGLQFLIQYYNGEERAKGNILERFSAQQFPDLHSELNLSSLELGDSALYFCASSVVSHWEQFFGPGTRLTVL.

The chain uses TRBV9 and TRBJ2-7; TRBD2 matches at 11 bases. CDR1 SGDLS and CDR2 YYNGEE come from the germline V gene. V lost 2 bases, J lost 4 bases, and 20 bases stayed unmatched. This CDR3 region has 20 residues. CDR3 DNA sequence: TGTGCCAGCAGCGTTTCCCCAACAGGGAGCTTAGCGGGAGGGGAATACGAGCAGTACTTC. Protein product: CASSVSPTGSLAGGEYEQYF.

The chain carries TRBV20-1 and TRBJ2-1; 9 positions agree with TRBD2. The CDR3 loop spans 16 amino acids. V trimming: 2 bases; J trimming: 2 bases; junction bases outside the gene matches: 7. Germline CDR1 DFQATT, CDR2 SNEGSKA (reference sequence). CDR3 protein: CSARPVAGVAYNEQFF. The CDR3 DNA follows: TGCAGTGCTAGACCAGTAGCGGGAGTTGCCTACAATGAGCAGTTCTTC.

This sequence joins TRBV6-5 and TRBJ2-7; 14 nucleotides match TRBD2. Germline values: CDR1 MNHEY, CDR2 SVGAGI. CDR3 length: 15 residues. V gave up 7 bases and J gave up 2 bases; unmatched junction bases: 4. In DNA, the CDR3 is TGTGCCAGCAAGGAGACTAGCGGGAGGGCCTACGAGCAGTACTTC. It translates to CASKETSGRAYEQYF.

The V and J genes are TRBV2 and TRBJ2-7; 12 bases agree with TRBD2. CDR3 size: 16 residues. CDR1 SNHLY and CDR2 FYNNEI come from the germline V gene. V lost 2 bases to trimming and J lost 4 bases; unmatched junction nucleotides: 6. CDR3 residues: CASSERLAGVEYEQYF. CDR3 bases: TGTGCCAGCAGTGAACGACTAGCGGGAGTGGAGTACGAGCAGTACTTC.

The sample holds a few counts of this clonotype. V is TRBV4-1 and J is TRBJ1-4; D is possibly TRBD1 (6 bases). CDR1 is MGHRA and CDR2 is YSYEKL in the germline V gene. The V gene lost 4 bases and the J gene lost 4 bases, with 13 bases spanning the gap. The length of the CDR3 is 15 residues. DNA of the CDR3: TGCGCCAGCAGCCGAAGACAGGCGAGTAATGAAAAACTGTTTTTT. Translation gives CASSRRQASNEKLFF.

This clonotype was seen more than once but under ten times. The junction departs from germline at one end; a sequencing error may be responsible. The genes are TRBV30 and TRBJ1-1, with D possibly matching TRBD1 (6 bases). Germline assignment: CDR1 GTSNPN and CDR2 SVGIG (reference sequence). The CDR3 has 13 amino acids. The DNA of the CDR3 is TGTGCCTGGAGTGTGACCAGGGGCACTGAAGTTTTCTTT. Translation: CAWSVTRGTEVFF.

The V call is TRBV5-1, the J call TRBJ2-7; 12 bases line up with TRBD2. The CDR3 has 14 amino acids. CDR1 is SGHRS and CDR2 is YFSETQ in the germline V gene. Unmatched junction bases numbered 6, after V lost 4 bases and J lost 7 bases. CDR3 DNA sequence: TGCGCCAGCAGCGTCGGACTAGCGGGAAGAGAGCAGTACTTC. Translating gives CASSVGLAGREQYF.

The J gene is TRBJ2-7, the V gene TRBV10-2; 7 positions agree with TRBD2. The CDR3 totals 14 residues. Trimming took 5 bases from V and 2 from J; bases not matched to a gene: 6. Germline V gives CDR1 WSHSY, CDR2 SAAADI. This CDR3 is CASSRAGFAYEQYF. As DNA, the CDR3 is TGCGCCAGCAGTCGAGCGGGATTCGCCTACGAGCAGTACTTC.

The gene calls are TRBV4-1 and TRBJ2-5, with 14 positions matching TRBD2. V was clipped by 4 bases and J by 3 bases; unmatched bases: 7. CDR3 length equals 17 residues. CDR1 is MGHRA, CDR2 YSYEKL, per germline. DNA for the CDR3: TGCGCCAGCAGCCCGCGACTAGCGGGAGGGGGAAAAGAGACCCAGTACTTC. This translates into CASSPRLAGGGKETQYF.

The gene calls are TRBV6-1 and TRBJ1-5; TRBD1 is a possible D gene (5 bases). The germline V gene has CDR1 MNHNS and CDR2 SASEGT. V was cut by 6 bases and J by 4 bases, with 13 bases left in between. CDR3 length: 14 residues. In nucleotides, the CDR3 is TGTGCCAGCAGGAAGACAGCGCAAAATCAGCCCCAGCATTTT. This gives the protein CASRKTAQNQPQHF.

The genes are TRBV14 and TRBJ1-1, with TRBD1 as a possible D gene (5 bases). The CDR3 consists of 14 residues. V was pared by 0 bases and J by 4 bases, with 9 bases between. CDR1 is SGHDN and CDR2 is FVKESK in the germline V gene. CDR3 sequence (DNA): TGTGCCAGCAGCCAAGATCAGGGATCCACTGAAGCTTTCTTT. Amino acid sequence: CASSQDQGSTEAFF.

The chain is built from TRBV4-1 and TRBJ2-2, with unresolved D. Germline V lookup: CDR1 MGHRA, CDR2 YSYEKL. V lost 6 bases and J 4 bases, leaving 6 bases between the germline ends. The CDR3 loop spans 12 amino acids. Here the CDR3 reads CASRQPTGELFF. The CDR3 DNA is TGCGCCAGCAGACAGCCCACCGGGGAGCTGTTTTTT.

The chain recombines TRBV18 with TRBJ2-3; D is possibly TRBD2 (5 bases). The CDR3 runs 15 residues. Germline V gene sequence: CDR1 KGHSH, CDR2 LQKENI. Trimming cost V 0 bases and J 4 bases, with 11 bases left between them. The CDR3 coding sequence is TGTGCCAGCTCACCACCCCTGCGGGTCCCAGATACGCAGTATTTT. Translated, it gives CASSPPLRVPDTQYF.

The sample holds one count of this clonotype. The chain is built from TRBV2 and TRBJ2-1; the D call may be TRBD1 or TRBD2 (7 bases each). Germline values: CDR1 SNHLY, CDR2 FYNNEI. The CDR3 totals 18 residues. V was trimmed by 3 bases and J by 2 bases, leaving 20 bases between them. The CDR3 DNA reads as TGTGCCAGCAGTGAGGGACTCCCAGGGGGGGACCCCTACAATGAGCAGTTCTTC. This codes for CASSEGLPGGDPYNEQFF.

The chain uses TRBV28 and TRBJ1-3, with TRBD1 as a possible D gene (5 bases). This CDR3 comprises 19 residues. In germline, CDR1 is MDHEN, CDR2 SYDVKM. V lost 3 bases and J lost 3, with 24 bases in between. Written as DNA, the CDR3 is TGTGCCAGCAGTTTCGAAGCCTCGGACACGTTGATTATTGGAAACACCATATATTTT. It encodes CASSFEASDTLIIGNTIYF.